The sequence of this TCR beta chain was determined in a study of T cell repertoires in cytomegalovirus infection (dated by TCRdb to the late 2010s). For context, the study as a whole: Recently identified HLA-C-restricted CMV epitopes, whose presentation resists viral immunomodulation, were targeted by peptide stimulations together with well-studied HLA-B-restricted epitopes. Donor HLA type was relevant to the analysis, as public TCR beta signatures indicated carriage of CMV infection together with the matching HLA type. The study at large found these results: Cumulative frequency of public TCR beta family members discriminated carriers of CMV infection plus the relevant HLA type in this cohort and an independent roughly 340-donor cohort. In the ex vivo response, HLA-C-restricted CMV-specific TCR beta clonotypes were dominant, and in two of eight donors the single most frequent clonotype came from this HLA-C-restricted group.

In the paper's terms, the treatment or condition label means: in vitro stimulation with specific CMV peptide epitopes to enrich CMV-specific T cells. A note on this clonotype: The specificity of this receptor is unknown. No much larger clonotype is one base removed from it; base qualities were not supplied.

Sequencing took place on an Illumina HiSeq 1500. TCRdb reprocessed the public reads (quality trimming at Q25 with fastp, clone calling with MiXCR) and kept in-frame beta chains. Duplicate CDR3 protein sequences are folded into a single record with the most common DNA and genes. The sample data list hundreds of thousands of distinct CDR3 sequences, and approximately 33% of these were observed just once. 15% to 20% of the sample is held by the ten biggest clonotypes. The sample in question was cultured PBMCs, obtained from culture after CMV antigen stimulation. The TCR was taken from a human donor in good health (CMV status not recorded). Some clones in this sample may be carry-over from other donors' samples.

The CDR3 reads as follows: CASSPPGGGTQETQYF. The base sequence is TGTGCCAGCAGCCCTCCTGGCGGGGGGACCCAAGAGACCCAGTACTTC. The V and J segments used are TRBV12-3 or TRBV12-4 and TRBJ2-5, with 8 bases matching TRBD2. The CDR3 measures 16 amino acids from cysteine to phenylalanine. Only the CDR3 portion is preserved as DNA: 48 bases, with reading frame beginning at the first base. V trim: 6 bases; J trim: 1 base; unmatched bases: 10.